This TCR beta chain was captured in a study of T cells after yellow fever vaccination. TCRdb re-derived calls from the 5' RACE reads in MiXCR, one entry per CDR3 protein. The repertoire includes about 170,000 distinct CDR3 sequences, approximately 10% of them detected once, and 35% to 40% sits in the top ten. Overall study findings and caveats: Compared with primary, the secondary response was weaker and peaked at day 5, not 15.

Germline trimming cut 4 bases from V and 4 bases from J; bases unmatched to any gene: 4. This CDR3 has 15 amino acids. Germline CDR1 reads SGHTS; CDR2 reads YDEGEE. This clonotype has only a few counts. What it binds is unknown. This TCR was recovered from a man aged 18-30 years who received the YFV17D yellow fever vaccine. This sequence joins TRBV5-8 and TRBJ2-3; 12 bases align to TRBD2. The source was CD8+ T cells sorted from PBMCs, collected 15 days after the yellow fever booster vaccination. CDR3 DNA: TGTGCCAGCAGCACGGGACTAGCGGGTTCAGATACGCAGTATTTT. Residues: CASSTGLAGSDTQYF.